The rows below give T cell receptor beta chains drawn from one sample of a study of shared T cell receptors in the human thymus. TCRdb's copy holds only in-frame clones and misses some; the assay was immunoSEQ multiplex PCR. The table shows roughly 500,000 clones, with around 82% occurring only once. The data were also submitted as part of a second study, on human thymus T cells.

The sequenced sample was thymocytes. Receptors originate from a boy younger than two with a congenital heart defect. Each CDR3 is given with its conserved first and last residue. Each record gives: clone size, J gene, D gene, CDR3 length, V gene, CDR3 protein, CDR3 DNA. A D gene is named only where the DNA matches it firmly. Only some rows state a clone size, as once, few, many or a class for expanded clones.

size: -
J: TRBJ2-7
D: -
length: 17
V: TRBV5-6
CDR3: CASRQLFSTARAYEQYF
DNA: TGTGCCAGCAGACAGCTATTCTCGACAGCCCGAGCCTACGAGCAGTACTTC

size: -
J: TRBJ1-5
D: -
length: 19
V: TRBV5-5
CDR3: CASSPPSGKDFYSNQPQHF
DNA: TGTGCCAGCAGCCCCCCAAGTGGGAAGGACTTTTATAGCAATCAGCCCCAGCATTTT

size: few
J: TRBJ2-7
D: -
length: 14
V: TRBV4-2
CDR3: CASSQDQGGYEQYF
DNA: TGTGCCAGCAGCCAAGATCAAGGAGGTTACGAGCAGTACTTC

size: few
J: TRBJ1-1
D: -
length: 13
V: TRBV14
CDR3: CASSQARDTEAFF
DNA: TGTGCCAGCAGCCAAGCTCGTGACACTGAAGCTTTCTTT

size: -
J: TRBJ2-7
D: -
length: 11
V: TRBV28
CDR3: CASSLRGEQYF
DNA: TGTGCCAGCAGTTTGCGGGGTGAGCAGTACTTC

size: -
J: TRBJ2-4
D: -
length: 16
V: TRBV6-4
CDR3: CASSDSEQLAKNIQYF
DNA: TGTGCCAGCAGTGACTCTGAACAGCTAGCCAAAAACATTCAGTACTTC

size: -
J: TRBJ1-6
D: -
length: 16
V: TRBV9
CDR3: CASSLSGGAANSPLHF
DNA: TGTGCCAGCAGCCTCTCGGGAGGGGCGGCTAATTCACCCCTCCACTTT

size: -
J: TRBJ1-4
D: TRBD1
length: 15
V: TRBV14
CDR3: CASSQGGQGYEKLFF
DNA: TGTGCCAGCAGCCAAGGTGGACAGGGATATGAAAAACTGTTTTTT

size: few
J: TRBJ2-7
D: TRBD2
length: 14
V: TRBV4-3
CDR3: CASSPSSGSHEQYF
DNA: TGCGCCAGCAGCCCCTCTAGCGGGAGCCACGAGCAGTACTTC

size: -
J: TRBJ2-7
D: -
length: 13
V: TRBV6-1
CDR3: CASNPGGAYEQYF
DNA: TGTGCCAGCAACCCCGGGGGAGCCTACGAGCAGTACTTC

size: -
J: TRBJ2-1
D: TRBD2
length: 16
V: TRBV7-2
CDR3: CASSLERLAVYNEQFF
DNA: TGTGCCAGCAGCTTAGAACGACTAGCGGTCTACAATGAGCAGTTCTTC

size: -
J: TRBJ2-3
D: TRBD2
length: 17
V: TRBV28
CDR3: CASSLFGGRVLTDTQYF
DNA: TGTGCCAGCAGTTTATTTGGCGGGAGGGTTCTCACAGATACGCAGTATTTT

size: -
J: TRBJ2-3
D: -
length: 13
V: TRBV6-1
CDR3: CASSGDRIDTQYF
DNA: TGTGCCAGCAGTGGAGACAGGATAGATACGCAGTATTTT

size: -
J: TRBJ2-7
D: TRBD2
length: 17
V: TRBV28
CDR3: CASSLSSERGDYYEQYF
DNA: TGTGCCAGCAGTTTGAGTTCCGAGCGGGGCGATTACTACGAGCAGTACTTC

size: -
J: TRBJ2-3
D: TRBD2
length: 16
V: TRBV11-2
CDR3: CASSPGGNGRPNTQYF
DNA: TGTGCCAGCAGCCCTGGAGGTAACGGGAGGCCAAATACGCAGTATTTT

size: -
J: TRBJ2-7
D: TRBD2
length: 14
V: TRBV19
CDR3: CASSLEAGYYEQYF
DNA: TGTGCCAGTAGTCTAGAAGCGGGGTACTACGAGCAGTACTTC

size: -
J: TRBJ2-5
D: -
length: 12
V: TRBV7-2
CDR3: CASYPIRETQYF
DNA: TGTGCCAGCTACCCAATACGGGAGACCCAGTACTTC

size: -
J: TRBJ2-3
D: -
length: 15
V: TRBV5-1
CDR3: CASSSGRGLTDTQYF
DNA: TGCGCCAGCAGCTCCGGCCGGGGTCTCACAGATACGCAGTATTTT

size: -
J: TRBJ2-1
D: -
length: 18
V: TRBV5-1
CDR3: CASSLAVGLAISYNEQFF
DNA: TGCGCCAGCAGCTTGGCCGTCGGCCTAGCGATCTCCTACAATGAGCAGTTCTTC

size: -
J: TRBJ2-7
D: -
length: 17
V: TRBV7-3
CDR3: CASSLSSRVQGAYEQYF
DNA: TGTGCCAGCAGCTTATCGTCACGCGTCCAAGGAGCCTACGAGCAGTACTTC

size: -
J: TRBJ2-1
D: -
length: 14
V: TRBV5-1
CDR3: CASSLLQAYNEQFF
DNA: TGCGCCAGCAGCTTGCTGCAGGCCTACAATGAGCAGTTCTTC